Listed below are T cell receptor beta chains from one sample, sequenced in a study of neurological immune-mediated disorders. One entry per CDR3 protein results from TCRdb running MiXCR on the 5' RACE reads. The table shows fewer than 90,000 distinct CDR3 sequences, with around 9.6% occurring only once. The specimen was PBMCs. The receptors originated from a man under 40 in good health. Both conserved end residues are trimmed from each CDR3. Each record gives: CDR3 length, V gene, J gene, CDR3 protein.

CDR3 length: 13
V gene: TRBV11-2
J gene: TRBJ2-7
CDR3 protein: ASRPSPGLVAEQY

CDR3 length: 14
V gene: TRBV20-1
J gene: TRBJ2-7
CDR3 protein: SASPGLAGVSYEQY

CDR3 length: 11
V gene: TRBV28
J gene: TRBJ2-7
CDR3 protein: ASRAFAGYEQY

CDR3 length: 13
V gene: TRBV21-1
J gene: TRBJ2-7
CDR3 protein: ASSTIVGTSLEQY

CDR3 length: 11
V gene: TRBV20-1
J gene: TRBJ2-1
CDR3 protein: SASGSPYNEQF

CDR3 length: 13
V gene: TRBV27
J gene: TRBJ2-7
CDR3 protein: ASSSGLAGEGEQY

CDR3 length: 13
V gene: TRBV4-2
J gene: TRBJ2-5
CDR3 protein: ASSRQGGQGETQY

CDR3 length: 12
V gene: TRBV7-6
J gene: TRBJ1-5
CDR3 protein: ASSLGGEGQPQH

CDR3 length: 14
V gene: TRBV12-3/TRBV12-4
J gene: TRBJ2-1
CDR3 protein: ASSAAGLAGHNEQF

CDR3 length: 11
V gene: TRBV18
J gene: TRBJ2-5
CDR3 protein: ASSPLAFETQY

CDR3 length: 11
V gene: TRBV20-1
J gene: TRBJ2-5
CDR3 protein: SARVTTQETQY

CDR3 length: 13
V gene: TRBV7-9
J gene: TRBJ2-5
CDR3 protein: ASSPITGYQETQY

CDR3 length: 13
V gene: TRBV7-7
J gene: TRBJ2-7
CDR3 protein: SSSLGQGSSYEQY

CDR3 length: 13
V gene: TRBV29-1
J gene: TRBJ2-4
CDR3 protein: SVAGQGNVKNIQY

CDR3 length: 12
V gene: TRBV5-5
J gene: TRBJ2-7
CDR3 protein: ASSREGPIYEQY

CDR3 length: 12
V gene: TRBV6-5
J gene: TRBJ1-2
CDR3 protein: ASFRTGPNYGYT

CDR3 length: 11
V gene: TRBV7-9
J gene: TRBJ2-7
CDR3 protein: ASSSDWGHEQY

CDR3 length: 12
V gene: TRBV5-1
J gene: TRBJ2-7
CDR3 protein: ASGPGQGAYEQY

CDR3 length: 13
V gene: TRBV7-8
J gene: TRBJ2-3
CDR3 protein: ASTPTAASTDTQY

CDR3 length: 13
V gene: TRBV20-1
J gene: TRBJ1-5
CDR3 protein: SARDQNSRFQPQH

CDR3 length: 12
V gene: TRBV15
J gene: TRBJ2-1
CDR3 protein: ATSARQGDGEQF

CDR3 length: 13
V gene: TRBV20-1
J gene: TRBJ1-2
CDR3 protein: SAAEISSVNYGYT

CDR3 length: 13
V gene: TRBV4-2
J gene: TRBJ2-3
CDR3 protein: ASSQDSAGKDTQY

CDR3 length: 11
V gene: TRBV28
J gene: TRBJ1-2
CDR3 protein: ASRTSENYGYT

CDR3 length: 16
V gene: TRBV9
J gene: TRBJ1-5
CDR3 protein: ASSVGSSFLDSNQPQH

CDR3 length: 13
V gene: TRBV7-6
J gene: TRBJ2-7
CDR3 protein: ASSEGTGRTGEQY

CDR3 length: 10
V gene: TRBV20-1
J gene: TRBJ2-1
CDR3 protein: SAPQAGGAQF

CDR3 length: 15
V gene: TRBV3-1
J gene: TRBJ2-3
CDR3 protein: ASSQSGLAGSTDTQY